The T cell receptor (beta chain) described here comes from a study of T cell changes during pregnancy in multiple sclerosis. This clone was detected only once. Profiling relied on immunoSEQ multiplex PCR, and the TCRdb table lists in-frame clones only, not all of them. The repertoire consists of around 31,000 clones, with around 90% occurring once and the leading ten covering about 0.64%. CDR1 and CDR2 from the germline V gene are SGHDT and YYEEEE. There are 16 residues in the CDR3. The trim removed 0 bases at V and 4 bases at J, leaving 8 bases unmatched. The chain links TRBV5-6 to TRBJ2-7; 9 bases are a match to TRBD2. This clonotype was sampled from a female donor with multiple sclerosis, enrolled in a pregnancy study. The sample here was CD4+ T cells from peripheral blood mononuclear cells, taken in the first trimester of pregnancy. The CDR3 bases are TGTGCCAGCAGCTTGGCCGCGCGGGGGGGCGGGTACGAGCAGTACTTC. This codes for CASSLAARGGGYEQYF.